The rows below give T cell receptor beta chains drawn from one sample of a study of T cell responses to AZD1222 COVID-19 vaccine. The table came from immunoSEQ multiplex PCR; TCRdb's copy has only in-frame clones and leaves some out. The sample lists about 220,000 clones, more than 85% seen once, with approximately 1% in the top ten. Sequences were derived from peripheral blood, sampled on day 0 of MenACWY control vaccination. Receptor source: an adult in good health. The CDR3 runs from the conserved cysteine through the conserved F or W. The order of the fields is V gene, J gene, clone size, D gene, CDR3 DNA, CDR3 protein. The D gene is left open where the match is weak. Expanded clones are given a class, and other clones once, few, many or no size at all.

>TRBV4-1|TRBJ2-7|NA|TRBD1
TGCGCCAGCAGCATGGGACAGACAGGGGGGTACGAGCAGTACTTC
CASSMGQTGGYEQYF
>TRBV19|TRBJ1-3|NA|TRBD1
TGTGCCAGTAGAACCGGGACAGACTCTGGAAACACCATATATTTT
CASRTGTDSGNTIYF
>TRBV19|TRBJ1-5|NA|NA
TGTGCCAGTAGGAAGACAGGCCTTTTAGGCAATCAGCCCCAGCATTTT
CASRKTGLLGNQPQHF
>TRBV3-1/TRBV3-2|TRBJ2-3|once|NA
TGTGCCAGCAGCCGGTCAACAGATACGCAGTATTTT
CASSRSTDTQYF
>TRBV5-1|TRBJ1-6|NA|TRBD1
TGCGCCAGCAGCTTAGGGACAGCCTTTAATTCACCCCTCCACTTT
CASSLGTAFNSPLHF
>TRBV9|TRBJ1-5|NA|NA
TGTGCCAGCAGCGTAGGGGGTCTAGGAAATCAGCCCCAGCATTTT
CASSVGGLGNQPQHF
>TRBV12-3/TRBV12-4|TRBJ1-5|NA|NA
TGTGCCAGCAGTTCGATGCAGGGACAGCCCCAGCATTTT
CASSSMQGQPQHF
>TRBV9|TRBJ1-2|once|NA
TGTGCCAGCAGCGTAGGCGGGGGCCAAGGGTATGGCTACACCTTC
CASSVGGGQGYGYTF
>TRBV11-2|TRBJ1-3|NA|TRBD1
TGTGCCAGCAGCTTACGACAGGGGGCGCCTGGAAACACCATATATTTT
CASSLRQGAPGNTIYF
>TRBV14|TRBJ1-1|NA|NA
TGTGCCAGCAGCCAAGGGAGGATCACTGAAGCTTTCTTT
CASSQGRITEAFF
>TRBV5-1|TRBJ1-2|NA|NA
TGCGCCAGCAGCTTGGCCATGGCAGGGCAGGGCTACACCTTC
CASSLAMAGQGYTF
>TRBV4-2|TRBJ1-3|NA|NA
TGTGCCAGCAGCCAAGCTACAGCTGGAAACACCATATATTTT
CASSQATAGNTIYF
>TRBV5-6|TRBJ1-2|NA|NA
TGTGCCAGCAGCTTGGGCCCAGTTCAGGGCTTAGCCTTC
CASSLGPVQGLAF
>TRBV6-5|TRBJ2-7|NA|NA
TGTGCCAGCACGGCTCCAGGCACCTACGAGCAGTACTTC
CASTAPGTYEQYF
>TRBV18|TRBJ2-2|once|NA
TGTGCCAGCTCGCGTATCGGGTCCGGGGAGCTGTTTTTT
CASSRIGSGELFF
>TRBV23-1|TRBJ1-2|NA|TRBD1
TGCGCCAGCAGTCCAGGGACAGGGCGCTTC
CASSPGTGRF
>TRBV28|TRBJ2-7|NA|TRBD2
TGTGCCAGCAGTCTAACTAGCGCCTCCCGCTACGAGCAGTACTTC
CASSLTSASRYEQYF
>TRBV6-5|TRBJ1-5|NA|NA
TGTGCCAGCAGTTACGGAAATAGCAATCAGCCCCAGCATTTT
CASSYGNSNQPQHF
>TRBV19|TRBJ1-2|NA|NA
TGTGCCAGTAGTATTGACAGCCTCTATGGCTACACCTTC
CASSIDSLYGYTF
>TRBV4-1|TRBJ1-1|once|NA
TGCGCCAGCAGCCAAGAAGGCGGAAGGGGGGGCACTGAAGCTTTCTTT
CASSQEGGRGGTEAFF
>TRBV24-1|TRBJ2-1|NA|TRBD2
TGTGCCACCAGTGGTGCTGGAGCGGGGGGGTGGAATGAGCAGTTCTTC
CATSGAGAGGWNEQFF
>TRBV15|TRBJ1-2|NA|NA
TGTGCCACCAGCAGACAGCTACAACGCTACGGCTACACCTTC
CATSRQLQRYGYTF
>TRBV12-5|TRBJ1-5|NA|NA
TGTGCTAGTGGTATGGGGAACAATCAGCCCCAGCATTTT
CASGMGNNQPQHF
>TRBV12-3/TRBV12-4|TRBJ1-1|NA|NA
TGTGCCAGCAGCACCCGGGTGAACACTGAAGCTTTCTTT
CASSTRVNTEAFF
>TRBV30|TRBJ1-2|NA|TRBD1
TGTGCCTGGAGTGTACCAGGGGGAGTTAGCTATGGCTACACCTTC
CAWSVPGGVSYGYTF
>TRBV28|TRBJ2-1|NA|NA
TGTGCCAGCAGCCTCCCCCGCCCGGGAGCGAATGAGCAGTTCTTC
CASSLPRPGANEQFF
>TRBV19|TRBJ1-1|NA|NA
TGTGCCAGTAGTATGTTCGACACTGAAGCTTTCTTT
CASSMFDTEAFF
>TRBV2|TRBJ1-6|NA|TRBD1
TGTGCCAGCAGTGACGACTTCAGGGGGGCCAATAATTCACCCCTCCACTTT
CASSDDFRGANNSPLHF
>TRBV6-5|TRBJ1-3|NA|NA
TGTGCCAGCCTGGGAGGCTCTGGAAACACCATATATTTT
CASLGGSGNTIYF
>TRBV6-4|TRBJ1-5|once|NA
TGTGCCAGCAGTAACACGGGTGGGAATAGCAATCAGCCCCAGCATTTT
CASSNTGGNSNQPQHF
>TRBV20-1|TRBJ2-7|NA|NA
TGCAGTGCTAGAAACAGTTACGAGCAGTACTTC
CSARNSYEQYF
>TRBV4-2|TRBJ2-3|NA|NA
TGTGCCAGCAGCCAAGGGCGGGCCCGGGGTACAGATACGCAGTATTTT
CASSQGRARGTDTQYF
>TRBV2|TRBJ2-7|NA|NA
TGTGCCAGCAGTGATCTGCCGCCGAACAACGAGCAGTACTTC
CASSDLPPNNEQYF
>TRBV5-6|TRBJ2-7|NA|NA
TGTGCCAGCAGCAGGATAAGGGTCTACGAGCAGTACTTC
CASSRIRVYEQYF
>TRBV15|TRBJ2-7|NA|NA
TGTGCCACCAGCAGTGTACCCCCCAGAAGCTCCTACGAGCAGTACTTC
CATSSVPPRSSYEQYF
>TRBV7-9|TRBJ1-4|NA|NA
TGTGCCAGCAGCTACTCGACGGGACGGGCGAATGAAAAACTGTTTTTT
CASSYSTGRANEKLFF
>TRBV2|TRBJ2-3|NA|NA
TGTGCCAGCAGCTCTAACACGGATACGCAGTATTTT
CASSSNTDTQYF
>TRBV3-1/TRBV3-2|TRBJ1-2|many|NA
TGTGCCAGCAGCCAGTCAGGGTACTATGGCTACACCTTC
CASSQSGYYGYTF
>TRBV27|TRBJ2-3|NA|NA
TGTGCCAGCAGTTTACCTCTCGGAACGCAGTATTTT
CASSLPLGTQYF
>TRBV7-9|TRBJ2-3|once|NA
TGTGCCAGCAGCCGCCGTTCGGGGGCGGCAGATACGCAGTATTTT
CASSRRSGAADTQYF
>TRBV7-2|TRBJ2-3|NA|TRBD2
TGTGCCAGCAGCTTATCTGGCGGGGGGCGCACAGATACGCAGTATTTT
CASSLSGGGRTDTQYF
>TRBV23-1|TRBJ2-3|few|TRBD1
TGCGCCAGCAGTCAACCCCGAGGACAGGGAACTAGCACAGATACGCAGTATTTT
CASSQPRGQGTSTDTQYF
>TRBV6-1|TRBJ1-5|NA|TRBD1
TGTGCCAGCAGCGAACGGACAGGACTTAGCAATCAGCCCCAGCATTTT
CASSERTGLSNQPQHF
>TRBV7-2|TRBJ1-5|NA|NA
TGTGCCAGCAGCTTATGGGGTTGGGCCCAGCATTTT
CASSLWGWAQHF
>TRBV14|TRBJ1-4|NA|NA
TGTGCCAGCAGCCAAGGCCTAAATGAAAAACTGTTTTTT
CASSQGLNEKLFF